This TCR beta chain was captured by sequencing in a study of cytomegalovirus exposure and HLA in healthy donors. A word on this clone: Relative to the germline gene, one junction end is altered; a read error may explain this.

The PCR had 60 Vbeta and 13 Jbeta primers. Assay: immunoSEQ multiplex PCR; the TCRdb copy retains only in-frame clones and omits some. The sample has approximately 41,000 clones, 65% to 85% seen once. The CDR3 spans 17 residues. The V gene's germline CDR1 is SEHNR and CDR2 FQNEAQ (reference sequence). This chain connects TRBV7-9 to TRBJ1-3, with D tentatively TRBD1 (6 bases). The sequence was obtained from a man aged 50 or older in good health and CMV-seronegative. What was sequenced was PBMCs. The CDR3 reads CSSSLGQTLLSGNTIYF. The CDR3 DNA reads TGTTCCAGCAGCTTAGGACAGACTCTACTCTCTGGAAACACCATATATTTT.